This paragraph covers one T cell receptor beta chain sequence. This sample is drawn from a study of blood T cell repertoires in COVID-19. Data came from immunoSEQ multiplex PCR; TCRdb stores just in-frame clones and leaves some out. The table records hundreds of thousands of clones, 70% to 90% of them present only once. CDR1 and CDR2 from the germline V gene are SGHTA and FQGNSA. The ends were cut back, 7 bases at V and 0 bases at J, with 13 bases in the middle. The CDR3 sequence is 15 residues long. The chain recombines TRBV7-2 with TRBJ2-1, with a possible D match to TRBD2 (5 bases). Sequencing used PBMCs or T cells enriched from blood (not recorded which). The clonotype originates from a man aged 40-49 years who had recovered from COVID-19. Written as DNA, the CDR3 is TGTGCCAGCACCCTTAGCGCGACCTCCTACAATGAGCAGTTCTTC. As protein: CASTLSATSYNEQFF.